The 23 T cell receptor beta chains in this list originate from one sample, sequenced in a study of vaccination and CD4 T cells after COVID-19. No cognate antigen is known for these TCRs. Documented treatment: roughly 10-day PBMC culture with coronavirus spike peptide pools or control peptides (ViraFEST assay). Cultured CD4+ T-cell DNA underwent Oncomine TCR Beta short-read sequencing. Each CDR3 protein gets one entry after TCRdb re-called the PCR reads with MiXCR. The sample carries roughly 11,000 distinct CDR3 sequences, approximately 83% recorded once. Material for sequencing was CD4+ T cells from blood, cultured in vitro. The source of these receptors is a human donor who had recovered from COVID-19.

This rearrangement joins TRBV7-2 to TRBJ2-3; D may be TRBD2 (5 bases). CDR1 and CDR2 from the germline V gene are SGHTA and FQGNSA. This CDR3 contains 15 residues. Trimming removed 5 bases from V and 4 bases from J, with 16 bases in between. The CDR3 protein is CASSPSDGKSDTQYF. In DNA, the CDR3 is TGTGCCAGCAGCCCGAGCGACGGGAAGTCAGATACGCAGTATTTT.

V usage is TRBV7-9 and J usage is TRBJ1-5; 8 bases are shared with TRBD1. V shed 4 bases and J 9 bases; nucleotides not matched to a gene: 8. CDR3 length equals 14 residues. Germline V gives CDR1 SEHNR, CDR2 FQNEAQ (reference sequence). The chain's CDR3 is CASSSTGGETPQHF. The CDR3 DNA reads TGTGCCAGCAGCTCAACAGGGGGGGAGACGCCCCAGCATTTT.

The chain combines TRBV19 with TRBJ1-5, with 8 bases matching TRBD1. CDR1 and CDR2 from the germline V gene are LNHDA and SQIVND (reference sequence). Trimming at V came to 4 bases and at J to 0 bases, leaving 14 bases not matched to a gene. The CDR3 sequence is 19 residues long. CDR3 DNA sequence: TGTGCCAGTAGTACTCCGGGACAGGAGGGGTTTAATAGCAATCAGCCCCAGCATTTT. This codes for CASSTPGQEGFNSNQPQHF.

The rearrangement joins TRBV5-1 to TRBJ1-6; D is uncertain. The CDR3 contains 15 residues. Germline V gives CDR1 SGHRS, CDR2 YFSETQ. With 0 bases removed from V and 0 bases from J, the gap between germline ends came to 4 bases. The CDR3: CASSLDSSYNSPLHF. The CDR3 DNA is TGCGCCAGCAGCTTGGACAGCTCCTATAATTCACCCCTCCACTTT. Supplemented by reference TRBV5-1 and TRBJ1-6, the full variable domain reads KAGVTQTPRYLIKTRGQQVTLSCSPISGHRSVSWYQQTPGQGLQFLFEYFSETQRNKGNFPGRFSGRQFSNSRSEMNVSTLELGDSALYLCASSLDSSYNSPLHFGNGTRLTVT.

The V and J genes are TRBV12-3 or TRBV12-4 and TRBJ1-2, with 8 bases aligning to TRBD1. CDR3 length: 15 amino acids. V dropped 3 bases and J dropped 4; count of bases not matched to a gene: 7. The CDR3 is CASSFGQGYSYGYTF. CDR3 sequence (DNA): TGTGCCAGCAGTTTCGGACAGGGTTATAGCTATGGCTACACCTTC.

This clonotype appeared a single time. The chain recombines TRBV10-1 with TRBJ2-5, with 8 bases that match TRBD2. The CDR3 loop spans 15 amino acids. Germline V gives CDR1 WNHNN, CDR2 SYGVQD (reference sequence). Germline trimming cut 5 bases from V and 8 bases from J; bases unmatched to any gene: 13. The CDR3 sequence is CASSHVGAGGGTQYF. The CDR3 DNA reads TGCGCCAGCAGTCACGTAGGGGCGGGGGGCGGAACCCAGTACTTC.

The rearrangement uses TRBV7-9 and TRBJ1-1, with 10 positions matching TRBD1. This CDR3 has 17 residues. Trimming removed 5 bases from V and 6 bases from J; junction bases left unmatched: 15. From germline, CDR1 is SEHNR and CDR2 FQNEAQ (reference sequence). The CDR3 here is CASSPSGLGQGMSEAFF. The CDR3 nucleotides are TGTGCCAGCAGCCCCAGCGGGTTGGGACAGGGGATGTCTGAAGCTTTCTTT. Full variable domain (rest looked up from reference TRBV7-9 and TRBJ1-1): DTGVSQNPRHKITKRGQNVTFRCDPISEHNRLYWYRQTLGQGPEFLTYFQNEAQLEKSRLLSDRFSAERPKGSFSTLEIQRTEQGDSAMYLCASSPSGLGQGMSEAFFGQGTRLTVV.

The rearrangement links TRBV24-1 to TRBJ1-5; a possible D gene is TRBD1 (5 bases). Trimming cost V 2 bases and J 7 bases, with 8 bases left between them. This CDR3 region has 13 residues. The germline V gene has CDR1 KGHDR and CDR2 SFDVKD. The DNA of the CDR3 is TGTGCCACCAGTGATTCAGGGTGGCAGCCCCAGCATTTT. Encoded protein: CATSDSGWQPQHF.

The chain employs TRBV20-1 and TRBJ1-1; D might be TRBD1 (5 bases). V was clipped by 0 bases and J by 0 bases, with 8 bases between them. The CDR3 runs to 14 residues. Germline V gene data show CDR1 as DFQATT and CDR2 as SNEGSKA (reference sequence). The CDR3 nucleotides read TGCAGTGCTAGAGATACGGGGGTGAACACTGAAGCTTTCTTT. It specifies CSARDTGVNTEAFF.

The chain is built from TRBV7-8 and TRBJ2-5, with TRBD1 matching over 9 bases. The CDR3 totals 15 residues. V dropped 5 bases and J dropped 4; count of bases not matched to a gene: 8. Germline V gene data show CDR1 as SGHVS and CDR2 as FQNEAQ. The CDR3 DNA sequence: TGTGCCAGCAGCAGATACGGGACAGGGATAGAGACCCAGTACTTC. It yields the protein CASSRYGTGIETQYF.

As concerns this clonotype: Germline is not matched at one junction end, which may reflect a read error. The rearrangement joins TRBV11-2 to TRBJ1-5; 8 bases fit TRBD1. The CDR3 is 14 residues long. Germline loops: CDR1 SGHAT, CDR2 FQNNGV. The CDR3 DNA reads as TGTGCCAGCAGTCTTGACAGGGGCTCTCAGCCCCTGCATTTT. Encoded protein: CASSLDRGSQPLHF.

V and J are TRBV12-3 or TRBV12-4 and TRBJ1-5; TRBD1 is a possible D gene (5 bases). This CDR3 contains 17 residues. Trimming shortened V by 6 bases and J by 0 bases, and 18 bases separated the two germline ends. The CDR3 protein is CASRTLSGTFSNQPQHF. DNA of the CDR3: TGTGCCAGCAGGACTCTCTCCGGGACTTTTAGCAATCAGCCCCAGCATTTT.

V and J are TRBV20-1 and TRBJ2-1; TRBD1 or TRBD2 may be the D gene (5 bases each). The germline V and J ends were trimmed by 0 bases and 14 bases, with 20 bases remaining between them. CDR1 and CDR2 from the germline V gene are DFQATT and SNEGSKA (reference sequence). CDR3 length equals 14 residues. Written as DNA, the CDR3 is TGCAGTGCTAGAGATGGAACCGGGGCCCTAAGGGAGTTCTTC. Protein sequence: CSARDGTGALREFF.

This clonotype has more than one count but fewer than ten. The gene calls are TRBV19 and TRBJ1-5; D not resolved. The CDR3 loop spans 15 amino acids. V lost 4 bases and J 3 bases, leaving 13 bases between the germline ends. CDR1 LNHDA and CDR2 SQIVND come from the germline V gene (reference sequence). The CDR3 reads CASSRPGASNQPQHF. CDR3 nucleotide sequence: TGTGCCAGTAGTAGACCGGGAGCCTCCAATCAGCCCCAGCATTTT.

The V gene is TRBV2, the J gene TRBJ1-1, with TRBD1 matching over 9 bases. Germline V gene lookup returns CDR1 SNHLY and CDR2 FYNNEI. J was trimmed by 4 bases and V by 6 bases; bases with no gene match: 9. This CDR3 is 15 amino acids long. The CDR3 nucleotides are TGTGCCAGCAGGGCCGAGAGGACAGGGGTCACTGAAGCTTTCTTT. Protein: CASRAERTGVTEAFF.

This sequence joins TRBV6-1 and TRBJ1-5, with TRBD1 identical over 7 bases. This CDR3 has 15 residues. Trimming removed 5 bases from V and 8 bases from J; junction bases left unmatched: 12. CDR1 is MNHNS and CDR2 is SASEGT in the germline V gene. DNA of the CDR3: TGTGCCAGCAGTCTGGGACAGACAGCAGGGGAGCCCCAGCATTTT. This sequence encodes CASSLGQTAGEPQHF.

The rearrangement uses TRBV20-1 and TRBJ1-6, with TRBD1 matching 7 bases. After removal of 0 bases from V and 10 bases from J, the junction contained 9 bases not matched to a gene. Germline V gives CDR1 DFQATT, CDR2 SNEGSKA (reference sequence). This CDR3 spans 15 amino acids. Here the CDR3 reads CSARDVDRDVSPLHF. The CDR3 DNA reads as TGCAGTGCTAGAGACGTCGACAGGGACGTATCACCCCTCCACTTT.

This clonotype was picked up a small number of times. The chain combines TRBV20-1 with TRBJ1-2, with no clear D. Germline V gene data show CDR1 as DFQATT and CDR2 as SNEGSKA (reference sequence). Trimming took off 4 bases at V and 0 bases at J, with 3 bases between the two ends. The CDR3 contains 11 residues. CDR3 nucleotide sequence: TGCAGTGCTAATGCTAACTATGGCTACACCTTC. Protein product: CSANANYGYTF.

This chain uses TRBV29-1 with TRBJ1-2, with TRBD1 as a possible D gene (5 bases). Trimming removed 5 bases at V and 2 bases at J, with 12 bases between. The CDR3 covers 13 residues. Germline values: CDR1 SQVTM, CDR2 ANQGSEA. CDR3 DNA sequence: TGCAGCGTTTCAATAGGGGAAAACTATGGCTACACCTTC. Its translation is CSVSIGENYGYTF.

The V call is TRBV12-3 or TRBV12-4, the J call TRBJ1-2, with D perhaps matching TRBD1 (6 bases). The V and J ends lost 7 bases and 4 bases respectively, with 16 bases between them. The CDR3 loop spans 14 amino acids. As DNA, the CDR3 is TGTGCCAGCACCATAAGAAGGGGGTCCTATGGCTACACCTTC. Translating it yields CASTIRRGSYGYTF.

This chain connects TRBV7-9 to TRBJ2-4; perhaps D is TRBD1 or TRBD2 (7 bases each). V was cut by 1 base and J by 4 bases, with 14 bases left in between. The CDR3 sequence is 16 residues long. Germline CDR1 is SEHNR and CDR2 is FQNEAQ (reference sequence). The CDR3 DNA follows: TGTGCCAGCAGCTTAGGGGCCAGGGGGGGAAAAAACATTCAGTACTTC. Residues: CASSLGARGGKNIQYF.

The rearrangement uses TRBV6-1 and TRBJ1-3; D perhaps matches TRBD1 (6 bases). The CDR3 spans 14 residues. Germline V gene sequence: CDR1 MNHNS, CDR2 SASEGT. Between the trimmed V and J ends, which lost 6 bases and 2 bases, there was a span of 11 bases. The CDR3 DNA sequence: TGTGCCAGCAGCCCCCCAGGGGCTGGAAACACCATATATTTT. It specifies CASSPPGAGNTIYF.

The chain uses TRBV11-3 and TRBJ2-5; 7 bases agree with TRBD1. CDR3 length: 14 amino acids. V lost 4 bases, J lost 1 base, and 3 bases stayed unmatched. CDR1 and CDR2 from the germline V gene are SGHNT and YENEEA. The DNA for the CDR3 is TGTGCCAGCAGCTCCGGGACAGCCCAAGAGACCCAGTACTTC. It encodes CASSSGTAQETQYF.